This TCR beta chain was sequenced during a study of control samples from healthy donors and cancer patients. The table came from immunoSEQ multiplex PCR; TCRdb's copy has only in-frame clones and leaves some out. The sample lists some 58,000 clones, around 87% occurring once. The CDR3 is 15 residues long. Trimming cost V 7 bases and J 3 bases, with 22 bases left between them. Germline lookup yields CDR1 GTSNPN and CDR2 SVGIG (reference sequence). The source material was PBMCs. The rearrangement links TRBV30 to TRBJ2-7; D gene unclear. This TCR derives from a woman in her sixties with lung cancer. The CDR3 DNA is TGTGCCTTCCGCCCAACGACACCAATTAGCTACGAGCAGTACTTC. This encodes CAFRPTTPISYEQYF. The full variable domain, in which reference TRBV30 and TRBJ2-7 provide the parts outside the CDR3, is SQTIHQWPATLVQPVGSPLSLECTVEGTSNPNLYWYRQAAGRGLQLLFYSVGIGQISSEVPQNLSASRPQDRQFILSSKKLLLSDSGFYLCAFRPTTPISYEQYFGPGTRLTVT.